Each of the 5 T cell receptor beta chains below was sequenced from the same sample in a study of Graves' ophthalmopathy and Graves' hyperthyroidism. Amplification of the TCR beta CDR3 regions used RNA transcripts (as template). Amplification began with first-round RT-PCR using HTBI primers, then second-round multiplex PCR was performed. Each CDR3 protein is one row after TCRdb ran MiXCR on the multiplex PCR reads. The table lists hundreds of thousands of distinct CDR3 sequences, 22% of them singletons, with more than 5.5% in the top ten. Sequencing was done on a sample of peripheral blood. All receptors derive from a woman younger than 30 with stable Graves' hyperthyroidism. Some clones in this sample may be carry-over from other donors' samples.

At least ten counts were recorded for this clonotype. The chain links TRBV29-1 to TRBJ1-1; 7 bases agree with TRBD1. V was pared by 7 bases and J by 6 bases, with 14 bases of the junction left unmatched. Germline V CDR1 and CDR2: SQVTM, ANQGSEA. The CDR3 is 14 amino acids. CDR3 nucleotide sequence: TGCAGCGCGGGAGAGACAGGGATGGGGGCTGAAGCTTTCTTT. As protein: CSAGETGMGAEAFF.

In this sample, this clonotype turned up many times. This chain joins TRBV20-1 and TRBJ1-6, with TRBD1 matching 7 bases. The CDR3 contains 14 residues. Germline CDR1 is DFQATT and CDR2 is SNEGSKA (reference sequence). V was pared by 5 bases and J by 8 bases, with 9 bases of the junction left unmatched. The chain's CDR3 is CSAQGGDRDSPLHF. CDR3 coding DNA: TGCAGTGCTCAGGGGGGCGACAGGGATTCACCCCTCCACTTT.

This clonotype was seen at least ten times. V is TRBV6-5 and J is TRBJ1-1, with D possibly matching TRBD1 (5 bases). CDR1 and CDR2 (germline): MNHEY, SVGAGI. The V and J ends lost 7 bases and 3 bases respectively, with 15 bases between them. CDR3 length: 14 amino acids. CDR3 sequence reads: CASKESGADTEAFF. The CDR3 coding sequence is TGTGCCAGCAAAGAAAGCGGGGCGGACACTGAAGCTTTCTTT.

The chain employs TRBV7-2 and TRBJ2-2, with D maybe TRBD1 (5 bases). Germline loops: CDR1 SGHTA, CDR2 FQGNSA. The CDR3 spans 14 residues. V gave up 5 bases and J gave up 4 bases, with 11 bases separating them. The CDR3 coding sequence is TGTGCCAGCAGCCCTGGACACTCCACCGGGGAGCTGTTTTTT. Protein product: CASSPGHSTGELFF.

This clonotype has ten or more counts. The CDR3 here is CASSGRQIDQPQHF. As DNA, the CDR3 is TGTGCCAGCAGTGGCCGACAGATAGATCAGCCCCAGCATTTT. This chain connects TRBV12-3 or TRBV12-4 to TRBJ1-5; D perhaps matches TRBD1 (5 bases). This CDR3 region has 14 residues. V lost 5 bases to trimming and J lost 5 bases, with 13 bases between them.